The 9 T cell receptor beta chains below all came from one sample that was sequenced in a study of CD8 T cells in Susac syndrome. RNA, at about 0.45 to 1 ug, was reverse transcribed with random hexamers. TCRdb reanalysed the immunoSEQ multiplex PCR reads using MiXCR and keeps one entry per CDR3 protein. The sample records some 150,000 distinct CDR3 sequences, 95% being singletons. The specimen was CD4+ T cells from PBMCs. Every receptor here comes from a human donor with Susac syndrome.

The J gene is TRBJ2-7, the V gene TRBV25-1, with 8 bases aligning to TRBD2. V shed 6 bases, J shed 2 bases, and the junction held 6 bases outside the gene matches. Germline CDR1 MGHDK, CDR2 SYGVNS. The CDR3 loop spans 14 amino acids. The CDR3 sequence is CASRGAGVTYEQYF. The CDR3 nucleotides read TGTGCCAGCAGGGGAGCGGGGGTTACCTACGAGCAGTACTTC.

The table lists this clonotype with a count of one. The CDR3 loop is CASSPGPGGVYEQYF. The CDR3 DNA follows: TGCGCCAGCAGCCCCGGCCCCGGGGGCGTTTACGAGCAGTACTTC. This chain uses TRBV5-1 with TRBJ2-7; D might be TRBD1 or TRBD2, each matching 6 bases. Germline V CDR1 and CDR2: SGHRS, YFSETQ. This CDR3 is built from 15 residues. With 4 bases removed from V and 4 bases from J, the gap between germline ends came to 18 bases.

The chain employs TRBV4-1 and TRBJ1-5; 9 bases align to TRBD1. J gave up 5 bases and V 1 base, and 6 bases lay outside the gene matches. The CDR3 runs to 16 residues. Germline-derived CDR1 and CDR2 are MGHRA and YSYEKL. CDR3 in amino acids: CASSQGAGTGYQPQHF. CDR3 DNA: TGCGCCAGCAGCCAAGGCGCCGGGACAGGGTATCAGCCCCAGCATTTT.

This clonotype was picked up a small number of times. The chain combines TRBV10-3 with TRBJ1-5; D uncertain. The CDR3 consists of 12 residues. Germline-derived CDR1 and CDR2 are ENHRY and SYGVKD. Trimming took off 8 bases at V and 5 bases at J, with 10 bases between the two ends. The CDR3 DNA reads TGTGCCATCTCCGGGCGGGATCAGCCCCAGCATTTT. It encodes CAISGRDQPQHF.

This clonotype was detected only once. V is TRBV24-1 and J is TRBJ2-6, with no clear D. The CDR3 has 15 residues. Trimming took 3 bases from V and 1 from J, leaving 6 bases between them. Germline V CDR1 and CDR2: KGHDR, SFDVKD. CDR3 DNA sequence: TGTGCCACCAGTGATAAGAAGTCTGGGGCCAACGTCCTGACTTTC. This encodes CATSDKKSGANVLTF.

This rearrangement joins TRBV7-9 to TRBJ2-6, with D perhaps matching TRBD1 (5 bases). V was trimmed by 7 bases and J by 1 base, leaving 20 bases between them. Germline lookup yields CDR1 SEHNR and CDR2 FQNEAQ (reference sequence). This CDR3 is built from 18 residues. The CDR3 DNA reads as TGTGCCAGCACAGAGACAGATTTTCATGGATCTGGGGCCAACGTCCTGACTTTC. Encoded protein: CASTETDFHGSGANVLTF. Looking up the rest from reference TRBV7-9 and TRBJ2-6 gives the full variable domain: DTGVSQNPRHKITKRGQNVTFRCDPISEHNRLYWYRQTLGQGPEFLTYFQNEAQLEKSRLLSDRFSAERPKGSFSTLEIQRTEQGDSAMYLCASTETDFHGSGANVLTFGAGSRLTVL.

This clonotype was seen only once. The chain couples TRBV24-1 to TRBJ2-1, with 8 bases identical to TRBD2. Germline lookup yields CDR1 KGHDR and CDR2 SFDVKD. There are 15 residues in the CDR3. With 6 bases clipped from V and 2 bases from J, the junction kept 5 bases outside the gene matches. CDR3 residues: CATSSGGGPYNEQFF. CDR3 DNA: TGTGCCACCAGTAGCGGGGGCGGCCCCTACAATGAGCAGTTCTTC.

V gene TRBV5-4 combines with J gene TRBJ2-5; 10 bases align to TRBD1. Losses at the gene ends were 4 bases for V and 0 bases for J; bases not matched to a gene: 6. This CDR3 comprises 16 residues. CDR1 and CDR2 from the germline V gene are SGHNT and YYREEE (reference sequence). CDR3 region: CASSRDRGKYQETQYF. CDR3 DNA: TGTGCCAGCAGCCGGGACAGGGGAAAATACCAAGAGACCCAGTACTTC.

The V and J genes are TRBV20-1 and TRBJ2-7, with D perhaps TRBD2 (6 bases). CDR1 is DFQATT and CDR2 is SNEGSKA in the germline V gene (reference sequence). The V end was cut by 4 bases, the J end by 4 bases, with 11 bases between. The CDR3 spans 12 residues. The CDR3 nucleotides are TGCAGTGCTACGGGGGATGGGTACGAGCAGTACTTC. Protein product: CSATGDGYEQYF.